The 20 T cell receptor beta chains presented below share a single source sample, sequenced in a study of blood T cell repertoires in COVID-19. The method was immunoSEQ multiplex PCR; TCRdb's version includes in-frame clones alone and lacks a portion of them. Found here are about 190,000 clones, around nine tenths of them singletons; the top ten hold around 1.1%. Sequencing input: peripheral blood. The receptor source for this set is a man younger than 40 with acute or convalescent COVID-19.

The rearrangement joins TRBV28 to TRBJ1-1; 7 positions agree with TRBD1. The trim removed 7 bases at V and 4 bases at J, leaving 0 bases unmatched. This CDR3 is 11 amino acids long. CDR1 MDHEN and CDR2 SYDVKM come from the germline V gene. Here the CDR3 reads CASTGGTEAFF. The CDR3 nucleotides read TGTGCCAGCACAGGGGGCACTGAAGCTTTCTTT. Complete variable domain (other parts from reference TRBV28 and TRBJ1-1): DVKVTQSSRYLVKRTGEKVFLECVQDMDHENMFWYRQDPGLGLRLIYFSYDVKMKEKGDIPEGYSVSREKKERFSLILESASTNQTSMYLCASTGGTEAFFGQGTRLTVV.

V is TRBV19 and J is TRBJ2-2; 7 bases are a match to TRBD1. V was pared by 6 bases and J by 4 bases, with 8 bases of the junction left unmatched. Germline CDR1 and CDR2: LNHDA and SQIVND (reference sequence). The CDR3 has 15 amino acids. In DNA, the CDR3 is TGTGCCAGTAGGGATGGGACAGTTAGCACCGGGGAGCTGTTTTTT. Its protein is CASRDGTVSTGELFF.

The chain uses TRBV13 and TRBJ2-1; D is perhaps TRBD2 (6 bases). Per germline, CDR1 PRHDT and CDR2 FYEKMQ (reference sequence). The CDR3 extends over 12 amino acids. V was shortened by 5 bases and J by 12 bases, with 14 bases between the two germline ends. CDR3 coding DNA: TGTGCCAGCAGCAACAGGCTCGGGGGGCAGTTCTTC. Translating it yields CASSNRLGGQFF.

The CDR3 DNA is TGTGCCAGCAGCTTGGGGCACACAGATACGCAGTATTTT. Its translation is CASSLGHTDTQYF. The V gene is TRBV11-3, the J gene TRBJ2-3; tentative D call: TRBD1 (5 bases). Germline lookup yields CDR1 SGHNT and CDR2 YENEEA. This CDR3 contains 13 residues. The V and J ends lost 3 bases and 2 bases respectively, with 6 bases between them.

The chain has TRBV4-1 and TRBJ1-2, with TRBD1 matching over 7 bases. The CDR3 has 16 residues. J gave up 1 base and V 1 base, and 6 bases lay outside the gene matches. Germline CDR1 MGHRA, CDR2 YSYEKL. CDR3 sequence: CASSQVSGTVNYGYTF. DNA for the CDR3: TGCGCCAGCAGCCAAGTTTCGGGGACAGTTAACTATGGCTACACCTTC.

The CDR3 DNA is TGTGCCAGCAGTGAAGCGCTGAGTTTTTCGGAAGCTTTCTTT. Its protein is CASSEALSFSEAFF. The V gene is TRBV6-1, the J gene TRBJ1-1; no definite D call. Trimming removed 0 bases from V and 8 bases from J, with 13 bases in between. Germline CDR1 is MNHNS and CDR2 is SASEGT. CDR3 size: 14 residues.

The rearrangement uses TRBV7-9 and TRBJ1-1; D ambiguous. Germline V gene lookup returns CDR1 SEHNR and CDR2 FQNEAQ (reference sequence). The CDR3 has 14 residues. V gave up 1 base and J gave up 4 bases, with 10 bases separating them. The CDR3, as DNA: TGTGCCAGCAGCTTAGACTGGGCGAGCACTGAAGCTTTCTTT. Encoded protein: CASSLDWASTEAFF. Variable domain in full (rest from reference TRBV7-9 and TRBJ1-1): DTGVSQNPRHKITKRGQNVTFRCDPISEHNRLYWYRQTLGQGPEFLTYFQNEAQLEKSRLLSDRFSAERPKGSFSTLEIQRTEQGDSAMYLCASSLDWASTEAFFGQGTRLTVV.

The rearrangement uses TRBV9 and TRBJ2-7; TRBD1 is a possible D gene (6 bases). CDR3 length equals 14 residues. CDR1 is SGDLS, CDR2 YYNGEE, per germline. V was shortened by 4 bases and J by 3 bases, with 14 bases between the two germline ends. Written as DNA, the CDR3 is TGTGCCAGCAGCATACAGACAGGAAGCTACGAGCAGTACTTC. As protein: CASSIQTGSYEQYF. Based on the CDR3 plus reference TRBV9 and TRBJ2-7, the full variable domain is DSGVTQTPKHLITATGQRVTLRCSPRSGDLSVYWYQQSLDQGLQFLIQYYNGEERAKGNILERFSAQQFPDLHSELNLSSLELGDSALYFCASSIQTGSYEQYFGPGTRLTVT.

The chain joins TRBV5-1 to TRBJ2-1; no definite D call. This CDR3 comprises 16 residues. CDR1 is SGHRS, CDR2 YFSETQ, per germline. Trimming took off 4 bases at V and 0 bases at J, with 14 bases between the two ends. The CDR3 DNA follows: TGCGCCAGCAGCCTCCCTACTACGAGCTCCTACAATGAGCAGTTCTTC. It codes for CASSLPTTSSYNEQFF.

This rearrangement joins TRBV7-2 to TRBJ1-2, with a tentative D call TRBD1 (5 bases). Trimming removed 4 bases from V and 8 bases from J, with 23 bases in between. The CDR3 is made up of 16 amino acids. Germline V lookup: CDR1 SGHTA, CDR2 FQGNSA. CDR3 nucleotides: TGTGCCAGCAGCTCACCAACAATCAGGAGGGGTAGGGGCTACACCTTC. Translation gives CASSSPTIRRGRGYTF.

Only one count was recorded for this clone. The chain has TRBV7-2 and TRBJ2-2; 10 nucleotides line up with TRBD1. Germline CDR1 and CDR2: SGHTA and FQGNSA. V lost 5 bases to trimming and J lost 6 bases; unmatched junction nucleotides: 9. This CDR3 spans 16 amino acids. The CDR3 DNA follows: TGTGCCAGCAGCCCGACAGGGGGCGCTTTGGCCGGGGAGCTGTTTTTT. Encoded protein: CASSPTGGALAGELFF.

The count of this clone is one. The V and J genes are TRBV12-3 or TRBV12-4 and TRBJ1-1, with TRBD1 matching 9 bases. The V segment lost 7 bases and the J segment 8 bases; nucleotides outside the gene matches: 8. The CDR3 sequence is 13 residues long. CDR3 in DNA: TGTGCCAGCACCCCGGGACAGGGATCGGAAGCTTTCTTT. Translating it yields CASTPGQGSEAFF.

The chain combines TRBV28 with TRBJ2-1; D uncertain. Trimming left V 3 bases short and J 12 bases short, with 9 bases between. Germline CDR1 is MDHEN and CDR2 is SYDVKM. The CDR3 totals 11 residues. Written as DNA, the CDR3 is TGTGCCAGCAGTTTTGAAAGGAGGCAGTTCTTC. It encodes CASSFERRQFF.

This chain uses TRBV2 with TRBJ2-1; 7 positions match TRBD1. The CDR3 is 14 residues long. J lost 12 bases, V lost 7 bases, and 15 bases had no gene match. The V gene's germline CDR1 is SNHLY and CDR2 FYNNEI. The CDR3 reads CASMVQGPPQGQFF. Written as DNA, the CDR3 is TGTGCCAGCATGGTACAGGGGCCACCGCAGGGGCAGTTCTTC.

The chain is built from TRBV18 and TRBJ2-7, with D perhaps matching TRBD2 (7 bases). Germline V CDR1 and CDR2: KGHSH, LQKENI. V was shortened by 6 bases and J by 7 bases, with 19 bases between the two germline ends. CDR3 length: 14 residues. The chain's CDR3 is CASSQGREKDEQYF. CDR3 DNA sequence: TGTGCCAGCTCGCAGGGGCGGGAGAAGGATGAGCAGTACTTC.

This clone was found a few times. The rearrangement uses TRBV30 and TRBJ1-5; 9 bases are a match to TRBD1. J lost 2 bases, V lost 3 bases, and 8 bases had no gene match. Germline V CDR1 and CDR2: GTSNPN, SVGIG (reference sequence). CDR3 length equals 16 residues. The CDR3, as DNA: TGTGCCTGGAGCCGACAGGGGGGAATAGGCAATCAGCCCCAGCATTTT. Protein product: CAWSRQGGIGNQPQHF.

This chain joins TRBV7-3 and TRBJ1-1; D gene unclear. The CDR3 runs 13 residues. Trimming left V 0 bases short and J 4 bases short, with 6 bases between. Germline V gene sequence: CDR1 SGHTA, CDR2 FQGTGA. The DNA for the CDR3 is TGTGCCAGCAGCTTAACAGCCGGCACTGAAGCTTTCTTT. It translates to CASSLTAGTEAFF.

The gene calls are TRBV15 and TRBJ2-5, with a tentative D call TRBD1 (6 bases). The V and J ends lost 5 bases and 5 bases respectively, with 15 bases between them. Germline values: CDR1 LNHNV, CDR2 YYDKDF (reference sequence). The CDR3 runs to 14 residues. CDR3 in DNA: TGTGCCACCAGCGACCGTGGTCAGGGGGAGACCCAGTACTTC. Its translation is CATSDRGQGETQYF.

The chain has TRBV5-1 and TRBJ1-2; tentatively, D is TRBD1 (6 bases). The length of the CDR3 is 14 residues. Germline V gene data show CDR1 as SGHRS and CDR2 as YFSETQ. The V end was cut by 0 bases, the J end by 4 bases, with 10 bases between. The CDR3 here is CASSLDRVAYGYTF. The CDR3 region has the DNA TGCGCCAGCAGCTTGGACAGGGTGGCCTATGGCTACACCTTC. Full variable domain (remainder filled in from reference TRBV5-1 and TRBJ1-2): KAGVTQTPRYLIKTRGQQVTLSCSPISGHRSVSWYQQTPGQGLQFLFEYFSETQRNKGNFPGRFSGRQFSNSRSEMNVSTLELGDSALYLCASSLDRVAYGYTFGSGTRLTVV.

The V gene is TRBV4-2, the J gene TRBJ2-7; TRBD2 matches 8 bases. The CDR3 contains 16 residues. V dropped 0 bases and J dropped 2; count of bases not matched to a gene: 6. CDR1 LGHNA and CDR2 YNFKEQ come from the germline V gene. CDR3 residues: CASSQDWTSRPYEQYF. CDR3 sequence (DNA): TGTGCCAGCAGCCAAGATTGGACTAGCCGGCCCTACGAGCAGTACTTC.